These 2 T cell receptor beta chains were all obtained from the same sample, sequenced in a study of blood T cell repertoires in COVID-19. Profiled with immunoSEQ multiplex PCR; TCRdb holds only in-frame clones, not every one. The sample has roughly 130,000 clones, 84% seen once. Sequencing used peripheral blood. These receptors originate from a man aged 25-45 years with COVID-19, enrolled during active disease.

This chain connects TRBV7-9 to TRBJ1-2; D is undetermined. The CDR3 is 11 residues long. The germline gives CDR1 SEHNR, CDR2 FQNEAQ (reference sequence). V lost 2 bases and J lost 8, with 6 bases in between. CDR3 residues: CASSLPVGYTF. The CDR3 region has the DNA TGTGCCAGCAGCTTACCCGTCGGCTACACCTTC.

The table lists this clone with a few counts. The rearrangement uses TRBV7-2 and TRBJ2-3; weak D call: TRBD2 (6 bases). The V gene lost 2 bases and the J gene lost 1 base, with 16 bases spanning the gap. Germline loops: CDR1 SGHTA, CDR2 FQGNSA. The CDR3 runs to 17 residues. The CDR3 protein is CASSLWGSASGTDTQYF. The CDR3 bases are TGTGCCAGCAGCTTATGGGGGTCGGCTAGCGGCACAGATACGCAGTATTTT.